These T cell receptor beta chains were read from a single sample in a study of early T cells in non-severe SARS-CoV-2 infection. TCRdb independently ran MiXCR on the 5' RACE reads; one entry per CDR3 protein. This sample yields under 80,000 distinct CDR3 sequences, of which around 10% are seen a single time; 3.8% belongs to the top ten. The specimen sequenced was whole blood. The receptors derive from an adult who was a healthcare worker with PCR-confirmed SARS-CoV-2 infection or an uninfected control (not recorded which). Each CDR3 is given with its conserved first and last residue. The D gene is left open where the match is weak. Size tells how often a clone was seen, or its class if it is expanded.

>TRBD2|TRBJ2-7|many|TRBV13
TGTGCCAGCAGCCTACGGACTAGCAGCTCCTACGAGCAGTACTTC
CASSLRTSSSYEQYF
>TRBD2|TRBJ2-2|many|TRBV29-1
TGCAGCGTTGAAGATGGACTAGCGGGAGACACCGGGGAGCTGTTTTTT
CSVEDGLAGDTGELFF
>-|TRBJ2-7|many|TRBV13
TGTGCCAGCAGCCCCGACTCGAAGCAGTACTTC
CASSPDSKQYF
>-|TRBJ2-7|many|TRBV27
TGTGCCAGCAGTTTATCTGGGATGGACCGATCCTACGAGCAGTACTTC
CASSLSGMDRSYEQYF
>-|TRBJ2-7|few|TRBV24-1
TGTGCCACCAGTGCACTGAAACAGGGTGCCTACGAGCAGTACTTC
CATSALKQGAYEQYF
>-|TRBJ2-7|many|TRBV5-1
TGCGCCAGCAGCTCAGCGAGCGAGCAGTACTTC
CASSSASEQYF
>-|TRBJ2-7|many|TRBV29-1
TGCAGCGTTGAAGGAACCCTAGGCGAGCAGTACTTC
CSVEGTLGEQYF
>TRBD2|TRBJ2-3|medium-sized|TRBV11-2
TGTGCCAGCAGAGCAGCGGGGGGTACAGATACGCAGTATTTT
CASRAAGGTDTQYF
>-|TRBJ2-3|many|TRBV11-2
TGTGCCAGCAGCTTTTCAGGGGCAGATACGCAGTATTTT
CASSFSGADTQYF
>TRBD1|TRBJ2-7|many|TRBV4-1
TGCGCCAGCAGCCAACAAACAGGGGTCGAGCAGTACTTC
CASSQQTGVEQYF
>-|TRBJ2-5|many|TRBV4-1
TGCGCCAGCAGCCAAGTCAGGAAAGGCCGCACGCGAGAGACCCAGTACTTC
CASSQVRKGRTRETQYF
>-|TRBJ2-1|many|TRBV20-1
TGCAGTGCCGCTAGACACGGGGGGCTATCCCAGTTCTTC
CSAARHGGLSQFF